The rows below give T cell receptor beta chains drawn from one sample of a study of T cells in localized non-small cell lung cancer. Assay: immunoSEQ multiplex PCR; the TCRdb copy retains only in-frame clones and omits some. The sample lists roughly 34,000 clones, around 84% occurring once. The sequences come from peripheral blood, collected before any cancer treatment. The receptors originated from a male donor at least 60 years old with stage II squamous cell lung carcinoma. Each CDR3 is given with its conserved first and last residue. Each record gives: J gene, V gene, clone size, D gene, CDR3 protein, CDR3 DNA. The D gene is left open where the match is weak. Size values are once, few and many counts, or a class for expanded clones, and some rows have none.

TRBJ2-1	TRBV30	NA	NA	CAWSGRVRRGEQFF	TGTGCCTGGAGTGGGCGGGTTCGAAGAGGTGAGCAGTTCTTC
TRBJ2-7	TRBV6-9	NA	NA	CASSYSGGNSYEQYF	TGTGCCAGCAGTTACTCTGGGGGGAACTCCTACGAGCAGTACTTC
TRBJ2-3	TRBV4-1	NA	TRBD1	CASSQGATGLIYTQYF	TGCGCCAGCAGCCAAGGAGCGACAGGGTTGATTTATACGCAGTATTTT
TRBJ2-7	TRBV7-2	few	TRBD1	CASSLAFGQGVMGYF	TGTGCCAGCAGCTTAGCATTCGGACAGGGGGTCATGGGTTACTTC
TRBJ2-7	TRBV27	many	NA	CASSLGGPHAGAYEQYF	TGTGCCAGCAGTTTAGGAGGTCCTCACGCAGGGGCCTACGAGCAGTACTTC
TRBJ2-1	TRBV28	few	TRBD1	CASSRLALRDRGRNEQFF	TGTGCCAGCAGTCGGCTTGCCCTCCGGGACAGGGGGAGGAATGAGCAGTTCTTC
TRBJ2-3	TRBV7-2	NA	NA	CASRFGPEPTDTQYF	TGTGCCAGCAGGTTCGGGCCGGAACCCACAGATACGCAGTATTTT
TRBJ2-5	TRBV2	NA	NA	CAILPRDWGETQYF	TGTGCCATCCTACCCCGGGACTGGGGCGAGACCCAGTACTTC
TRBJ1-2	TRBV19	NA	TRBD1	CASSNPRDRAIGYGYTF	TGTGCCAGTAGTAACCCCCGGGACAGGGCGATTGGATATGGCTACACCTTC
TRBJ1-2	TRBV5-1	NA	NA	CASSLERSGYTF	TGCGCCAGCAGCCTAGAGCGAAGTGGCTACACCTTC
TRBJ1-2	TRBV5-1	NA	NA	CASSLSGQSLNYGYTF	TGCGCCAGCAGCTTGTCTGGACAGAGCCTTAACTATGGCTACACCTTC
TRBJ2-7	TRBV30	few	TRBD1	CAWAAGQGTEQYF	TGTGCCTGGGCTGCGGGACAGGGGACTGAGCAGTACTTC
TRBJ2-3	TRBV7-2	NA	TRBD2	CASSLGLSGSGTDTQYF	TGTGCCAGCAGCTTAGGGTTAAGCGGGAGCGGAACAGATACGCAGTATTTT
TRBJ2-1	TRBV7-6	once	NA	CASSKGTAGYYNEQFF	TGTGCCAGCAGCAAAGGGACAGCGGGATACTACAATGAGCAGTTCTTC
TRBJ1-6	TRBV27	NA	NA	CASSLGTYNSPLHF	TGTGCCAGCAGTTTAGGAACTTATAATTCACCCCTCCACTTT
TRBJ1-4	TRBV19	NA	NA	CASSIATYNEKLFF	TGTGCCAGTAGTATAGCGACATATAATGAAAAACTGTTTTTT
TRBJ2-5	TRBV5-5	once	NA	CASSLGLGLETQYF	TGTGCCAGCAGCTTGGGACTAGGGTTGGAGACCCAGTACTTC
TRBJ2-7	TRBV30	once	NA	CAWSTNLEEYF	TGTGCCTGGAGTACCAACCTAGAGGAGTACTTC
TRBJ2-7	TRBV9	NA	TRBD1	CASSVETGGGEQYF	TGTGCCAGCAGCGTAGAAACAGGGGGAGGCGAGCAGTACTTC
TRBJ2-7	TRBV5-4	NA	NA	CASSLGRRGPYEQYF	TGTGCCAGCAGCTTGGGTCGTCGGGGCCCCTACGAGCAGTACTTC
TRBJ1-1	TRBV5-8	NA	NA	CASSLEGSTEAFF	TGTGCCAGCAGCTTGGAGGGTAGCACTGAAGCTTTCTTT
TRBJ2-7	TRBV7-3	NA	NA	CASSLGQAREQYF	TGTGCCAGCAGCTTAGGGCAGGCGCGCGAGCAGTACTTC
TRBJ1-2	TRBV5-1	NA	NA	CASSYEAGRGGYTF	TGCGCCAGCAGCTATGAAGCAGGGAGGGGTGGCTACACCTTC
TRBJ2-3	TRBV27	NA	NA	CASSFSRDTQYF	TGTGCCAGCAGTTTCTCGAGAGATACGCAGTATTTT
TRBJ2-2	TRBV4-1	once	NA	CASSQERGTGELFF	TGCGCCAGCAGCCAAGAGCGGGGTACCGGGGAGCTGTTTTTT
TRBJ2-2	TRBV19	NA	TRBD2	CASSEGGGTGELFF	TGTGCCAGTAGTGAGGGCGGGGGAACCGGGGAGCTGTTTTTT
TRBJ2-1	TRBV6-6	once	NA	CASSYFNEQFF	TGTGCCAGCAGTTACTTCAATGAGCAGTTCTTC
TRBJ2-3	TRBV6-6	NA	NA	CASSLSGDTQYF	TGTGCCAGCAGCCTCTCAGGAGATACGCAGTATTTT
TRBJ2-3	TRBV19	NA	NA	CASTLTAYTDTQYF	TGTGCCAGTACCTTGACCGCCTACACAGATACGCAGTATTTT
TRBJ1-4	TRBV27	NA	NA	CASSLAGGHPTNEKLFF	TGTGCCAGCAGTTTAGCGGGGGGCCACCCAACTAATGAAAAACTGTTTTTT
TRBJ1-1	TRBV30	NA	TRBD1	CAWSRGEPGARVTEAFF	TGTGCCTGGAGCAGGGGGGAACCAGGGGCTCGGGTCACTGAAGCTTTCTTT
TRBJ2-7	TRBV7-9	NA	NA	CASSPGDTTSYEQYF	TGTGCCAGCAGCCCCGGGGACACTACCTCCTACGAGCAGTACTTC
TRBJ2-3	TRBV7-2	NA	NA	CASSLLISDTQYF	TGTGCCAGCAGCTTACTGATCTCAGATACGCAGTATTTT
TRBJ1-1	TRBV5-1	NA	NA	CASSLDRPNTEAFF	TGCGCCAGCAGCTTGGACAGGCCGAACACTGAAGCTTTCTTT
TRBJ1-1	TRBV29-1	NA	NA	CSVLSGGAAEAFF	TGCAGCGTCCTCTCCGGTGGGGCAGCTGAAGCTTTCTTT
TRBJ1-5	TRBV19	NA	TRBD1	CASSMITGQGSNQPQHF	TGTGCCAGTAGTATGATAACGGGACAGGGATCCAATCAGCCCCAGCATTTT
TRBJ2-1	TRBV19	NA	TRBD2	CASSISLADLSYNEQFF	TGTGCCAGTAGTATATCTCTAGCGGACCTCTCCTACAATGAGCAGTTCTTC
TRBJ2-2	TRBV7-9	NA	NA	CASSLATDRSNTGELFF	TGTGCCAGCAGCTTAGCGACCGATCGGTCGAACACCGGGGAGCTGTTTTTT
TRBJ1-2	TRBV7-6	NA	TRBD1	CASSPEQGNRHYGYTF	TGTGCCAGCAGCCCTGAACAGGGGAACAGACACTATGGCTACACCTTC
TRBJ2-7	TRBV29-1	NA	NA	CSVGSVAPVDEQYF	TGCAGCGTTGGGTCGGTAGCGCCCGTGGACGAGCAGTACTTC